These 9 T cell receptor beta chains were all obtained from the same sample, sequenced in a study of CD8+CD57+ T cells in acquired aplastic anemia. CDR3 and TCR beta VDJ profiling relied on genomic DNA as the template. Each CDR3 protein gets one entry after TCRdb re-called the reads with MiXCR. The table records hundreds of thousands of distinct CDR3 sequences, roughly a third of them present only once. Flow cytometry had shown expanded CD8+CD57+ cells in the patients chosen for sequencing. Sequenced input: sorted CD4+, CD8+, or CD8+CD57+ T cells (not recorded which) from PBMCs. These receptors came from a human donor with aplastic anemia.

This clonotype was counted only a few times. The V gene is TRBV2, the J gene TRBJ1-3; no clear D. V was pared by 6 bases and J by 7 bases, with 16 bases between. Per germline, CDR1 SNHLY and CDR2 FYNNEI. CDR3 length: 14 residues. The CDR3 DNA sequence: TGTGCCAGCAGCCCAGTGAGGGATCTCAACACCATATATTTT. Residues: CASSPVRDLNTIYF. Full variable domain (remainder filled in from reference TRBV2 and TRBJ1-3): EPEVTQTPSHQVTQMGQEVILRCVPISNHLYFYWYRQILGQKVEFLVSFYNNEISEKSEIFDDQFSVERPDGSNFTLKIRSTKLEDSAMYFCASSPVRDLNTIYFGEGSWLTVV.

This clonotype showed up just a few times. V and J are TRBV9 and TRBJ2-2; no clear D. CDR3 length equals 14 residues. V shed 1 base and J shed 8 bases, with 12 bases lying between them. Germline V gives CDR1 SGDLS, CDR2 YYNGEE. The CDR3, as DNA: TGTGCCAGCAGCGTATTCCAAGACCAGGGGGAGCTGTTTTTT. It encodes CASSVFQDQGELFF.

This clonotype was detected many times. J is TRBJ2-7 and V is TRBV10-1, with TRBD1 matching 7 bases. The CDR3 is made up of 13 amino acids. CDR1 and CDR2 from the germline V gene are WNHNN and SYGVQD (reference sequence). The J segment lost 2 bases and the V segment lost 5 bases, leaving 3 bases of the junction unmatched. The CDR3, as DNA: TGCGCCAGCAGTCGGGACAGAGCCTACGAGCAGTACTTC. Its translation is CASSRDRAYEQYF.

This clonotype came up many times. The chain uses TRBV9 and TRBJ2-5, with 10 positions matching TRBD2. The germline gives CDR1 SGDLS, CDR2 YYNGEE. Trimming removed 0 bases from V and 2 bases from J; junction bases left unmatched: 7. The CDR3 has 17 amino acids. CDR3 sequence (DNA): TGTGCCAGCAGCGTAGCTACATTGACTAGCGGGCAAGAGACCCAGTACTTC. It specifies CASSVATLTSGQETQYF.

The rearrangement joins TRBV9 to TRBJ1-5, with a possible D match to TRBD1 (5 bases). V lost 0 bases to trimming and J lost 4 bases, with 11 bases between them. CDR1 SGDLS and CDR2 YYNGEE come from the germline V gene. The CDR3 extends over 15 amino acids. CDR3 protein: CASSVEGNENQPQHF. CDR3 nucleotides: TGTGCCAGCAGCGTAGAGGGGAATGAGAATCAGCCCCAGCATTTT.

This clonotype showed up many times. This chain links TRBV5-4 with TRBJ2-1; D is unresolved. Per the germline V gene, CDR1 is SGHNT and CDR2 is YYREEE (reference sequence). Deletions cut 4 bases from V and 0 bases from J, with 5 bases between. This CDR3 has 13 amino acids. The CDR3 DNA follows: TGTGCCAGCAGCCCTAGCTCCTACAATGAGCAGTTCTTC. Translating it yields CASSPSSYNEQFF.

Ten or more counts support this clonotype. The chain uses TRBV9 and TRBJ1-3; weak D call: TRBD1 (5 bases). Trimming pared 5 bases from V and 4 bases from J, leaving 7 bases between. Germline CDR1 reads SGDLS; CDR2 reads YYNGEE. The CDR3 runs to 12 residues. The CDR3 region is CASSGGGNTIYF. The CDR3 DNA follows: TGTGCCAGCAGTGGGGGAGGAAACACCATATATTTT. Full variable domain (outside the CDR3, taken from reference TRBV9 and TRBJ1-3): DSGVTQTPKHLITATGQRVTLRCSPRSGDLSVYWYQQSLDQGLQFLIQYYNGEERAKGNILERFSAQQFPDLHSELNLSSLELGDSALYFCASSGGGNTIYFGEGSWLTVV.

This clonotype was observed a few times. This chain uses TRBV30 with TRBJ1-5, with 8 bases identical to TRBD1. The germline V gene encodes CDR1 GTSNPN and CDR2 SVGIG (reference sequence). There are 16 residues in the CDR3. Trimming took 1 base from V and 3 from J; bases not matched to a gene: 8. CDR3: CAWSAWTGTDNQPQHF. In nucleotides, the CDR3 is TGTGCCTGGAGTGCCTGGACAGGGACAGACAATCAGCCCCAGCATTTT.

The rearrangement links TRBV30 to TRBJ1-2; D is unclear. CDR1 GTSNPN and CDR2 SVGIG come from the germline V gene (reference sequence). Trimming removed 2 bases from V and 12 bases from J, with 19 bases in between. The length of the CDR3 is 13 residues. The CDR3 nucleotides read TGTGCCTGGAGTAAAAGACGTAACATGGGAGACACCTTC. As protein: CAWSKRRNMGDTF.